The TCR beta chain described here comes from a study of control samples from healthy donors and cancer patients. V lost 4 bases and J lost 3, with 3 bases in between. This CDR3 is 12 amino acids long. Germline CDR1 MNHEY, CDR2 SMNVEV (reference sequence). The data were produced by immunoSEQ multiplex PCR, yet TCRdb's version contains in-frame clones alone and is incomplete. The table has roughly 120,000 clones, 90% to 95% seen once. The sequencing input was blood. The rearrangement joins TRBV27 to TRBJ2-2, with no clear D. This clonotype was sampled from a young woman in good health. CDR3 sequence reads: CASSSYTGELFF. CDR3 sequence (DNA): TGTGCCAGCAGTTCCTACACCGGGGAGCTGTTTTTT.